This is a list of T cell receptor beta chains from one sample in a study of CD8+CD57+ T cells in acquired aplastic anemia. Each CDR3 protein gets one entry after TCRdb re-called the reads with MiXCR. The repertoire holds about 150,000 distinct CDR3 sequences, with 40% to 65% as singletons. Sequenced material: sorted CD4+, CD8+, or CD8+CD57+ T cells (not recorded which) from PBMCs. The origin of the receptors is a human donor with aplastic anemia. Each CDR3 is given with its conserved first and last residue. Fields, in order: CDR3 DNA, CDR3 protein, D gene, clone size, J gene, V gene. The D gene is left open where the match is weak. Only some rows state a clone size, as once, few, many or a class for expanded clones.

TGTGCCAGCCAAGCGGGGGGTTTGACCGACTACAATGAGCAGTTCTTC,CASQAGGLTDYNEQFF,TRBD2,-,TRBJ2-1,TRBV25-1
TGTGCCAGCAGTTACCAACCGGGACAGGACGCCATGGTGCATTTT,CASSYQPGQDAMVHF,TRBD1,-,TRBJ1-3,TRBV6-5
TGTGCCAGTAGTATTGGGAACCTTGGAAACACCATATATTTT,CASSIGNLGNTIYF,-,many,TRBJ1-3,TRBV19
TGTGCCAGCAGCGTTCTAGCGGTAGGGACCGGGGAGCTGTTTTTT,CASSVLAVGTGELFF,TRBD2,-,TRBJ2-2,TRBV7-8
TGTGCCAGCAGTTTTGCAGGGGCGCGTTACAATGAGCAGTTCTTC,CASSFAGARYNEQFF,-,-,TRBJ2-1,TRBV12-3/TRBV12-4
TGCGCCAGCTGCATGTTGCGGGGGGCCCCCTACGAGCAGTACTTC,CASCMLRGAPYEQYF,TRBD2,few,TRBJ2-7,TRBV10-2
TGCAGTGCTAGAACAGGGGTGGGAGGCTACACCTTC,CSARTGVGGYTF,TRBD1,-,TRBJ1-2,TRBV20-1
TGTGCCAGCAGCTTGGGACAGGTCAATAATGAGCAGTTCTTC,CASSLGQVNNEQFF,TRBD1,-,TRBJ2-1,TRBV11-2
TGCAGTGCCGCGACAGGGGGAAGATCCTACAATGAGCAGTTCTTC,CSAATGGRSYNEQFF,TRBD1,-,TRBJ2-1,TRBV20-1
TGTGCCAGTAGTACAAGACAGGGTAGGACTGAAGCTTTCTTT,CASSTRQGRTEAFF,TRBD1,-,TRBJ1-1,TRBV19
TGTGCCAGCAGTTCGGGGGGGCAACAAGATACGCAGTATTTT,CASSSGGQQDTQYF,TRBD2,many,TRBJ2-3,TRBV6-6
TGTGCCAGCAGCGTAGGACCTAGGGGAGCGGGAGACTACGAGCAGTACTTC,CASSVGPRGAGDYEQYF,TRBD2,many,TRBJ2-7,TRBV9
TGTGCCAGCAGTGAATGGGCCTCTAATGAAAAACTGTTTTTT,CASSEWASNEKLFF,-,-,TRBJ1-4,TRBV2
TGTGCCAGCAGCAAACAGGGGTTCGGGCAGCCCCAGCATTTT,CASSKQGFGQPQHF,TRBD1,many,TRBJ1-5,TRBV7-9
TGTGCCAGTAGTATGAGGGATGATTCACCCCTCCACTTT,CASSMRDDSPLHF,-,few,TRBJ1-6,TRBV19
TGTGCCAGCAGCCGAACGGGGGGCGAGCAGTACTTC,CASSRTGGEQYF,TRBD2,-,TRBJ2-7,TRBV7-9
TGTGCCAGCAGCAGGGACATGAACACCGGGGAGCTGTTTTTT,CASSRDMNTGELFF,-,-,TRBJ2-2,TRBV4-2
TGTGCCAGCAGCCCCCCCTCGACAGGGATTTCGTCTGGGGCCAACGTCCTGACTTTC,CASSPPSTGISSGANVLTF,TRBD1,many,TRBJ2-6,TRBV4-2
TGCAGTGCCAGCAGCTATTCGGGGGGGCAGAGAGAGACCCAGTACTTC,CSASSYSGGQRETQYF,TRBD2,few,TRBJ2-5,TRBV20-1
TGCAGTGCTAGACCAACAGGGGAAGGTTATGGCTACACCTTC,CSARPTGEGYGYTF,TRBD1,many,TRBJ1-2,TRBV20-1
TGCAGTGCTCCACCCGGCACAGGAAATGAGCAGTTCTTC,CSAPPGTGNEQFF,-,-,TRBJ2-1,TRBV20-1
TGTGCCAGCAAGCGGGGCGGGGGGGCCGATAATGAGCAGTTCTTC,CASKRGGGADNEQFF,TRBD2,many,TRBJ2-1,TRBV12-3/TRBV12-4
TGTGCCAGCAGCTTCGTAGCGGGAGTGTACGAGCAGTACTTC,CASSFVAGVYEQYF,TRBD2,-,TRBJ2-7,TRBV5-5
TGTGCCAGTAGGGGACAGGGGGCTGAAGCTTTCTTT,CASRGQGAEAFF,TRBD1,-,TRBJ1-1,TRBV19
TGTGCCATTGGACCCCCACCCTACAATGAGCAGTTCTTC,CAIGPPPYNEQFF,-,-,TRBJ2-1,TRBV10-3
TGTGCCAGCAGCTCGACAGGAGTGTCCTACGAGCAGTACTTC,CASSSTGVSYEQYF,-,many,TRBJ2-7,TRBV5-6
TGTGCCAGCAGCTCCGCCGGGACTAGCGGGGGTTACAATGAGCAGTTCTTC,CASSSAGTSGGYNEQFF,TRBD2,many,TRBJ2-1,TRBV7-9
TGTGCCAGCAGTCATCGGGACAGGGACTACGAGCAGTACTTC,CASSHRDRDYEQYF,TRBD1,many,TRBJ2-7,TRBV6-1
TGTGCCAGCACCCTTAGGGGGGGCCTATCCCGCCCTGGGGCCAACGTCCTGACTTTC,CASTLRGGLSRPGANVLTF,-,few,TRBJ2-6,TRBV12-3/TRBV12-4
TGCGCCAGCAGCTCAACAGGGGTGGATGAAAAACTGTTTTTT,CASSSTGVDEKLFF,TRBD1,many,TRBJ1-4,TRBV5-1
TGTGCCAGCAGCCTGGAGACTAGGTTCGATGAGCAGTTCTTC,CASSLETRFDEQFF,-,-,TRBJ2-1,TRBV5-5
TGTGCCAGCAGTTACGGCACAGATACGCAGTATTTT,CASSYGTDTQYF,-,many,TRBJ2-3,TRBV6-5
TGCAGTGCTAGTGCCCATATCGGGAGGGCCAGGAATGAGCAGTTCTTC,CSASAHIGRARNEQFF,TRBD2,-,TRBJ2-1,TRBV20-1
TGTGCCACCAGTGATTTAACTAGCGGGCTCAATGAGCAGTTCTTC,CATSDLTSGLNEQFF,TRBD2,once,TRBJ2-1,TRBV24-1
TGTGCCAGCAGTGACGTTAATAACAGGTCGGAAGGCTACACCTTC,CASSDVNNRSEGYTF,-,-,TRBJ1-2,TRBV25-1
TGCAGTGCTAGAAAGGGGTTGGATGGCTACACCTTC,CSARKGLDGYTF,-,-,TRBJ1-2,TRBV20-1
TGTGCCATCAAAGAGGGGGATGGCACTGAAGCTTTCTTT,CAIKEGDGTEAFF,-,-,TRBJ1-1,TRBV10-3
TGTGCCAGCAGTGACGCAGACCTATGGTCTGGAAACACCATATATTTT,CASSDADLWSGNTIYF,-,once,TRBJ1-3,TRBV13
TGCAGTGCTAATGACGGACGGGCCAACGTCCTGACTTTC,CSANDGRANVLTF,-,-,TRBJ2-6,TRBV20-1
TGCGCCAGCAGCTTAGGAATGGCCAATAATTCACCCCTCCACTTT,CASSLGMANNSPLHF,-,-,TRBJ1-6,TRBV5-1
TGTGCCAGTAGTATGGGAAATCAGCCCCAGCATTTT,CASSMGNQPQHF,-,once,TRBJ1-5,TRBV19
TGTGCCAGCAGTTACCCGGGTGGGACTAGCCGAGACTCCTACGAGCAGTACTTC,CASSYPGGTSRDSYEQYF,TRBD2,-,TRBJ2-7,TRBV6-2/TRBV6-3
TGTGCCAGCAGTTACTCGCTCGGCGGGGGGGCCCCAGATACGCAGTATTTT,CASSYSLGGGAPDTQYF,TRBD2,-,TRBJ2-3,TRBV10-3
TGTGCCAGCAGCTTGACAGGGGGTAACACCATATATTTT,CASSLTGGNTIYF,TRBD1,-,TRBJ1-3,TRBV5-7
TGTGCCAGCAGCGGCCCCACGTGGGCCGAGAGAAGCGTTTGGGAGACCCAGTACTTC,CASSGPTWAERSVWETQYF,-,-,TRBJ2-5,TRBV9
TGTGCCAGCAGTCGCTGGGGCGGGGGTCGCTACGAGCAGTACTTC,CASSRWGGGRYEQYF,TRBD2,many,TRBJ2-7,TRBV12-3/TRBV12-4
TGTGCCACCAGCAGAGGCAGGGAAACCGGGGAGCTGTTTTTT,CATSRGRETGELFF,-,-,TRBJ2-2,TRBV15
TGTGCTAGCAGCCGGGACCCGGGACAGGGAAATTCACCCCTCCACTTT,CASSRDPGQGNSPLHF,TRBD1,-,TRBJ1-6,TRBV7-7